The sequence of this T cell receptor beta chain was determined in a study of blood T cell repertoires in COVID-19. Study overall: Acute-phase and convalescent COVID-19 samples originated in the United States, Italy and Spain. The analysed material was cDNA or gDNA that came from T cells, B-cell-depleted T cells, or PBMCs.

Per the authors' pipeline: Estimation of nucleated cell counts was performed using reference gene primer amplification. Only in-frame clones appear in the TCRdb table, and some are missing; sequencing was by immunoSEQ multiplex PCR. V, J and clone size are those of that table, while D and trimming were read from the DNA. This table holds 250,000 to 400,000 clones, about nine tenths found once. Enrolled during active infection, Seattle patients were then followed longitudinally. This CDR3 has 14 residues. The V and J ends lost 2 bases and 4 bases, in that order; junction bases with no gene match: 3. The V gene's germline CDR1 is GTSNPN and CDR2 SVGIG (reference sequence).

The V call is TRBV30, the J call TRBJ1-5; 9 nucleotides line up with TRBD1. Sequences were obtained from peripheral blood. The TCR originated in a young woman with COVID-19, enrolled during active disease. CDR3 nucleotides: TGTGCCTGGAGTTACGGGACAGGGAATCAGCCCCAGCATTTT. Amino acids: CAWSYGTGNQPQHF.